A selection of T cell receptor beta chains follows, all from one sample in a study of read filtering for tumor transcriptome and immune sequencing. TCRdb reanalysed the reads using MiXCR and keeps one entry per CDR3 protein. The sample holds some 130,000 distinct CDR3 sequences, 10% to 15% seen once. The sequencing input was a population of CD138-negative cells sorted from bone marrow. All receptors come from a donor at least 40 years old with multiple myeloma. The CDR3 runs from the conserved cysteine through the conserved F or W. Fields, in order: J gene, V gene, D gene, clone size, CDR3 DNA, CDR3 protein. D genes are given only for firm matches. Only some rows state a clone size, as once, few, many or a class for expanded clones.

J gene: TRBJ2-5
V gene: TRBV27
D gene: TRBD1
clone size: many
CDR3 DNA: TGTGCCAGCAGTCGGACAGGGGGGGAGACCCAGTACTTC
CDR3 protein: CASSRTGGETQYF

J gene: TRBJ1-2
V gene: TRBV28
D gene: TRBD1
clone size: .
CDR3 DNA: TGTGCCAGCACCCCACCCGGGACAGGGGGCGCGAGAGGGAGCTACACCTTC
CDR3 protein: CASTPPGTGGARGSYTF

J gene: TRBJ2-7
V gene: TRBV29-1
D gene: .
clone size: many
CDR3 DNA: TGCAGCGTTCCGGGTCTCGGCTCCTACGAGCAGTACTTC
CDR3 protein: CSVPGLGSYEQYF

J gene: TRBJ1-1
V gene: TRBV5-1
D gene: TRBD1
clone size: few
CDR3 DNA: TGCGCCAGCAGCAAGACAGGGGAAAACACTGAAGCTTTCTTT
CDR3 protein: CASSKTGENTEAFF

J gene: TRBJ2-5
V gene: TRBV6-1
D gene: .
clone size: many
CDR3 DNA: TGTGCCAGCAGTGAAGCTGGAGCAAAAGGGGAGACCCAGTACTTC
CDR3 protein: CASSEAGAKGETQYF

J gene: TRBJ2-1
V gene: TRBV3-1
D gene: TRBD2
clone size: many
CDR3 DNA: TGTGCCAGCAGCCTCAGCGGGAGTGGTGAGGTTGAGCAGTTCTTC
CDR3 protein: CASSLSGSGEVEQFF

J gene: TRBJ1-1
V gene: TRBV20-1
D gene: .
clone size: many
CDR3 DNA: TGCAGTGCTAGTACGGGTCTGAACACTGAAGCTTTCTTT
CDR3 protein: CSASTGLNTEAFF

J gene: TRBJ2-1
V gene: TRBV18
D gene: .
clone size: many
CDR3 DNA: TGTGCCAGCTTACCAACGACAGAAAATGAGCAGTTCTTC
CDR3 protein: CASLPTTENEQFF

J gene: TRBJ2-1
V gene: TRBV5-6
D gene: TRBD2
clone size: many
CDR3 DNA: TGTGCCAGCAGCTTGAGCGGGAAGGTCTACAATGAGCAGTTCTTC
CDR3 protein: CASSLSGKVYNEQFF

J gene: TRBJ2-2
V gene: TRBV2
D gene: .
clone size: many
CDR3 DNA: TGTGCCAGCAGTGAGAACAAAGGGGAGCTGTTTTTT
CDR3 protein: CASSENKGELFF

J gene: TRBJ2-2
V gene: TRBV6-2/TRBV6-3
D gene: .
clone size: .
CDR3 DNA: TGTGCCAGCACTGATCCACTAGCCCGTGGCACCGGGGAGCTGTTTTTT
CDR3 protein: CASTDPLARGTGELFF

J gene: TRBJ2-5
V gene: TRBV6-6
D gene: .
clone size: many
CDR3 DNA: TGTGCCAGCAGTTACGGCCCCCGGGGCCAAGAGACCCAGTACTTC
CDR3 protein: CASSYGPRGQETQYF

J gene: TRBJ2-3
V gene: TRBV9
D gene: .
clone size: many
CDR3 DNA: TGTGCCAGCAGCGCAGAGGTTTGGCTAGCAAGGGATACGCAGTATTTT
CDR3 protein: CASSAEVWLARDTQYF

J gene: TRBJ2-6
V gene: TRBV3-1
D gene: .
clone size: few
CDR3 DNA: TGTGCCAGCAGCCCACAAGCTTCTGGGGCCAACGTCCTGACTTTC
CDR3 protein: CASSPQASGANVLTF

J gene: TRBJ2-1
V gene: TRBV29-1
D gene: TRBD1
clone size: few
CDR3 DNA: TGCAGCGTCTACAGGGGCTCCTACAATGAGCAGTTCTTC
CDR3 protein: CSVYRGSYNEQFF

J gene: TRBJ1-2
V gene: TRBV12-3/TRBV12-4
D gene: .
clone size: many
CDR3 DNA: TGTGCCAGCAGCATTGGACTTGGCTACACCTTC
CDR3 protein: CASSIGLGYTF

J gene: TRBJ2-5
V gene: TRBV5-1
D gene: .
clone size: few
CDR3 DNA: TGCGCCAGCAGCGCCCGGGACAGCGGGGAAGAGACCCAGTACTTC
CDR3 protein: CASSARDSGEETQYF

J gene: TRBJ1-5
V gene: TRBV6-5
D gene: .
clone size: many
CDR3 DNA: TGTGCCAGCAGCCAGTCAACCGATTCTAGTCAGCCCCAGCATTTT
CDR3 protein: CASSQSTDSSQPQHF

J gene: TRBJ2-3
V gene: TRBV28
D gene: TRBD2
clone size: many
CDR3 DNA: TGTGCCAGCAACTCTGGACTAGCGGGTACAGATACGCAGTATTTT
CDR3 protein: CASNSGLAGTDTQYF

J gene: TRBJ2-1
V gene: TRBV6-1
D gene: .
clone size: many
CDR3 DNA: TGTGCCACCCGGCACGACCGAAGCTCCTACAATGAGCAGTTCTTC
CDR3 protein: CATRHDRSSYNEQFF

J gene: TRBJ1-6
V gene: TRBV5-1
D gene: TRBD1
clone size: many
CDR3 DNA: TGCGCCAGCAGCTGGACCGGACAGGGGGAATTGAATTCACCCCTCCACTTT
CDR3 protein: CASSWTGQGELNSPLHF

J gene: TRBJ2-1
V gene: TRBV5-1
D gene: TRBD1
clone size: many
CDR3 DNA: TGCGCCAGCAGCCCACAGGGGGCCATCACCTACAATGAGCAGTTCTTC
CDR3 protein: CASSPQGAITYNEQFF

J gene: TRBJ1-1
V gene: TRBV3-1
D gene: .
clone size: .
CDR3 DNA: TGTGCCGGCAGCCGTCAGGGGAGCACTGAAGCTTTCTTT
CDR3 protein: CAGSRQGSTEAFF

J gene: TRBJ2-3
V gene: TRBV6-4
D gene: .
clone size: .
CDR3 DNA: TGTGCCAGCAGTGTGGTAACGGGACGGGGTGGCACAGATACGCAGTATTTT
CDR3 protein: CASSVVTGRGGTDTQYF

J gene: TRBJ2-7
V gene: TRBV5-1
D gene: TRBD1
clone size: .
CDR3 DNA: TGCGCCAGCAGCTTTCAACAGGGGGCCTACGAGCAGTACTTC
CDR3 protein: CASSFQQGAYEQYF

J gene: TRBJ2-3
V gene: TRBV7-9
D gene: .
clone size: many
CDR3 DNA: TGTGCCAGCAGCCCTAGCGGCACAGATACGCAGTATTTT
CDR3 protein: CASSPSGTDTQYF

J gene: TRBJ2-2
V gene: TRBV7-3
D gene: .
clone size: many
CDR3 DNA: TGTGCCAGCAGCTTAATAATATTGGCAGATATCACCGGGGAGCTGTTTTTT
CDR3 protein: CASSLIILADITGELFF

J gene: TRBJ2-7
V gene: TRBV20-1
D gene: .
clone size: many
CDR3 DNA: TGCAGTGCTAGACCATCCGGGCTTGTGGGGAGCGAGCAGTACTTC
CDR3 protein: CSARPSGLVGSEQYF

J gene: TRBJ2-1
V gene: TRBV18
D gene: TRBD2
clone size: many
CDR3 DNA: TGTGCCAGCTCACCCTACACTATTACTAGCGGAGACTACAATGAGCAGTTCTTC
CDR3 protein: CASSPYTITSGDYNEQFF

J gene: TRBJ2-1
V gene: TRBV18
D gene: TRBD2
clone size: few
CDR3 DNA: TGTGCCAGCTCACGGGGGACTAGCGGGAGTGGTAATGAGCAGTTCTTC
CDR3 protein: CASSRGTSGSGNEQFF

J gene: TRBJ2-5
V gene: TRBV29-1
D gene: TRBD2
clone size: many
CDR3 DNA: TGCAGCGTTGAAGGGCGGGGGCAAGAGACCCAGTACTTC
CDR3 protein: CSVEGRGQETQYF

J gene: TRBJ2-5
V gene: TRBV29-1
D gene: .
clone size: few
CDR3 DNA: TGCAGCGTTGAACAAGGAGAGACCCAGTACTTC
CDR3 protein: CSVEQGETQYF

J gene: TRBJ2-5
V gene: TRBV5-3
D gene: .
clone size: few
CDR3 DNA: TGTGCCAGAAGCTTGGAGGATGAGACCCAGTACTTC
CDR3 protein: CARSLEDETQYF

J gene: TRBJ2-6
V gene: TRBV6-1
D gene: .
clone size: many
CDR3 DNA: TGTGCCAGCAGAAGAATCGAAGGCTCTGGGGCCAACGTCCTGACTTTC
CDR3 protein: CASRRIEGSGANVLTF

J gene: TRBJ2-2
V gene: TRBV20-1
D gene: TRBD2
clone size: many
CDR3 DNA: TGCAGTGCCCGAACCCAGCGGGAGACCGGGGAGCTGTTTTTT
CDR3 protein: CSARTQRETGELFF

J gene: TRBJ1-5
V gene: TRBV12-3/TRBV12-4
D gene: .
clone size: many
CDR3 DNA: TGTGCCAGCAGAATCGGGACACTCAATCAGCCCCAGCATTTT
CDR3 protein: CASRIGTLNQPQHF

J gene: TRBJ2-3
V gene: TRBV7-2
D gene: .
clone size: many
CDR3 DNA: TGTGCCAGCAGCCGAGCCCAGATTGATACGCAGTATTTT
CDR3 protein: CASSRAQIDTQYF

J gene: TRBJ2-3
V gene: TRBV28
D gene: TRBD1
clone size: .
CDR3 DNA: TGTGCCAGCAGTTTTTCCGGGACAGGGTTTACGCAGTATTTT
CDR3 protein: CASSFSGTGFTQYF

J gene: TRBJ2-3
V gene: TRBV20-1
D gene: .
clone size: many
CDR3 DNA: TGCAGTGCTAGAGACGGGGAGGGGGAGGGACGCACAGATACGCAGTATTTT
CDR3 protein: CSARDGEGEGRTDTQYF

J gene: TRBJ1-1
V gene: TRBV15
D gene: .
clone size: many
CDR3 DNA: TGTGCCACCAGCAGAGACGTGCTCTCGAACACTGAAGCTTTCTTT
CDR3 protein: CATSRDVLSNTEAFF

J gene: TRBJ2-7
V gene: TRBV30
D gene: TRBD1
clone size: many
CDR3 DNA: TGTGCCTGGAGTGTGCCCGACAGGGCCGCCTACGAGCAGTACTTC
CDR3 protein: CAWSVPDRAAYEQYF

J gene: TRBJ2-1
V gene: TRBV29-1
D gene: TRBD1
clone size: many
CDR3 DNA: TGCAGCGGGGGGGGAGGGACAGGGGCGATCAATGAGCAGTTCTTC
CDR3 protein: CSGGGGTGAINEQFF

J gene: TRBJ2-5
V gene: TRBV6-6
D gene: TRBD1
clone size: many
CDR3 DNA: TGTGCCAGCACCAGGGGGCTGGGTGAGACCCAGTACTTC
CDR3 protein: CASTRGLGETQYF

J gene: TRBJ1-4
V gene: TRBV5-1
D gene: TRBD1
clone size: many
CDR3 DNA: TGCGCCAGCAGCAGGGGACAGGGGAGTAAGACTAATGAAAAACTGTTTTTT
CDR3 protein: CASSRGQGSKTNEKLFF

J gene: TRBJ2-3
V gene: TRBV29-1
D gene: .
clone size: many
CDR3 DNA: TGCAGCGTTGATTGGGGGTTCGGGGATACGCAGTATTTT
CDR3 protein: CSVDWGFGDTQYF

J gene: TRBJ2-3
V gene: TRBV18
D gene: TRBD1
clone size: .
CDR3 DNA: TGTGCCAGCTCACCAACCCTGGGACAGACCACAGATACGCAGTATTTT
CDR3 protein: CASSPTLGQTTDTQYF

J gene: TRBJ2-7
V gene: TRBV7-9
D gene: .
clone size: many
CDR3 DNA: TGTGCCAGCAGCTTAGAGGTCCAGGGGTACGAGCAGTACTTC
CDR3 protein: CASSLEVQGYEQYF

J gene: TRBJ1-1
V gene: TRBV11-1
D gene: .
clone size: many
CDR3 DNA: TGTGCCAGCAGCTTATTCGACCCGGCAAACACTGAAGCTTTCTTT
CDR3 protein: CASSLFDPANTEAFF

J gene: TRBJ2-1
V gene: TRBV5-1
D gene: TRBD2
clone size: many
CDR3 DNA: TGCGCCAGCAGCCTGGATGAAGCGGGAGGTGGTGAGCAGTTCTTC
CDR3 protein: CASSLDEAGGGEQFF

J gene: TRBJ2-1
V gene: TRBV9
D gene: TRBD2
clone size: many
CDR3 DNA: TGTGCCAGCAGCAAACTAGCGGGGGGGCTCTATGAGCAGTTCTTC
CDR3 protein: CASSKLAGGLYEQFF

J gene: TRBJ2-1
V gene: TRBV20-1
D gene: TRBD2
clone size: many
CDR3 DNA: TGCAGTGCGAGAGCGGGACTAGCGCCCTACAATGAGCAGTTCTTC
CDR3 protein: CSARAGLAPYNEQFF

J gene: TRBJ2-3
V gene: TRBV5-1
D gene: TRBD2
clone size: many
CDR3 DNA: TGCGCCAGCAGCTGGGGACTAGCGGGAGTGACAGATACGCAGTATTTT
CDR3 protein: CASSWGLAGVTDTQYF